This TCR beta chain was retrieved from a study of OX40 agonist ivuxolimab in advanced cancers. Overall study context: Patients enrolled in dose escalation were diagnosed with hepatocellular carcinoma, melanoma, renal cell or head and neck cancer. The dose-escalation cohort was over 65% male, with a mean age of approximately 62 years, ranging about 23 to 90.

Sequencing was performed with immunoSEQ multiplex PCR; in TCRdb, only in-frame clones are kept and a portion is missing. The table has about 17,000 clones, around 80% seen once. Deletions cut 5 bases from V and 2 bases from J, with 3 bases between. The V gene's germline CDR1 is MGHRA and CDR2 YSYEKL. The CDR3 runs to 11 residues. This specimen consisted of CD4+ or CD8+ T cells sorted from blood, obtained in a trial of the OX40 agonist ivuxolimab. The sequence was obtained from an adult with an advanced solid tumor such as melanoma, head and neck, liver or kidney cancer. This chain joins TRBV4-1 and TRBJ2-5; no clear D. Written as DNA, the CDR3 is TGCGCCAGCAGCGATCAAGAGACCCAGTACTTC. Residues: CASSDQETQYF.